This TCR beta chain was sequenced during a study of long-term antiretroviral therapy in people with HIV. It was version v3.0 of the immunoSEQ assay that was run at survey level. Sequencing was intended to reach about 35,000-50,000 T-cell genomes per sample. TCRdb keeps only in-frame clones here, not all; method: immunoSEQ multiplex PCR. Altogether tens of thousands of clones are present, under 90% being singletons, with the ten largest covering more than 15%. From germline, CDR1 is KGHSH and CDR2 LQKENI. The CDR3 covers 15 residues. V gave up 2 bases and J gave up 2 bases; unmatched junction bases: 2. Two or more post-ART PBMC samples, plus at least one pre-ART sample, were available for each donor.

The rearrangement uses TRBV18 and TRBJ1-2; 10 nucleotides match TRBD1. The TCR originated in a man aged 40-55 years with HIV. This material consisted of unsorted PBMCs, taken 0.5 years before starting antiretroviral therapy. CDR3 region: CASSPAGQGNYGYTF. CDR3 nucleotides: TGTGCCAGCTCACCAGCGGGACAGGGGAACTATGGCTACACCTTC. The full variable domain, rest sourced from reference TRBV18 and TRBJ1-2, is NAGVMQNPRHLVRRRGQEARLRCSPMKGHSHVYWYRQLPEEGLKFMVYLQKENIIDESGMPKERFSAEFPKEGPSILRIQQVVRGDSAAYFCASSPAGQGNYGYTFGSGTRLTVV.